Shown below are 2 T cell receptor beta chains from a single sample sequenced in a study of cytomegalovirus exposure and HLA in healthy donors. The PCR was carried out with 60 Vbeta primers and 13 Jbeta primers. The data were produced by immunoSEQ multiplex PCR, yet TCRdb's version contains in-frame clones alone and is incomplete. This table has fewer than 200,000 clones, roughly 70% appearing once. Sequencing was carried out using PBMCs. These receptors originate from a girl between 10 and 17 years old in good health and CMV-seronegative.

The chain combines TRBV5-6 with TRBJ1-1; 10 bases are shared with TRBD1. Germline CDR1 and CDR2: SGHDT and YYEEEE. V was clipped by 6 bases and J by 4 bases; unmatched bases: 6. The CDR3 runs 14 residues. DNA for the CDR3: TGTGCCAGCACCTCTGGGACAGGGGTCACTGAAGCTTTCTTT. Its translation: CASTSGTGVTEAFF.

This chain links TRBV27 with TRBJ1-6; no definite D call. CDR1 and CDR2 (germline): MNHEY, SMNVEV (reference sequence). The CDR3 runs to 14 residues. V was cut by 3 bases and J by 9 bases, with 12 bases left in between. The CDR3 is CASSFRREGSPLHF. In nucleotides, the CDR3 is TGTGCCAGCAGTTTTAGGCGCGAGGGTTCACCCCTCCACTTT.